These 18 T cell receptor beta chains were all obtained from the same sample, sequenced in a study of identical twins. MiXCR, run by TCRdb on the 5' RACE reads, gives a single entry per CDR3 protein. The table lists 200,000 to 300,000 distinct CDR3 sequences, more than 9.5% of them singletons. This same sample was also taken into another study, of yellow fever vaccine responses in identical twins.

The sample comprised memory (CD45RO+) T cells sorted from blood. The receptors here all came from a woman aged 18-35 years in good health.

This chain joins TRBV24-1 and TRBJ2-2; D gene unclear. The V end was cut by 3 bases, the J end by 2 bases, with 12 bases between. Germline V gene sequence: CDR1 KGHDR, CDR2 SFDVKD. The CDR3 is 16 residues long. The CDR3: CATSDEGSRNTGELFF. CDR3 sequence (DNA): TGTGCCACCAGTGATGAAGGGTCCCGAAACACCGGGGAGCTGTTTTTT.

The chain has TRBV11-3 and TRBJ2-1; D possibly uses TRBD1 or TRBD2 (5 bases each). This CDR3 is 15 amino acids long. V lost 8 bases and J lost 5, with 19 bases in between. In germline, CDR1 is SGHNT, CDR2 YENEEA. The chain's CDR3 is CASAERGSKHNEQFF. Here the CDR3 DNA reads TGTGCCAGCGCCGAACGGGGCTCCAAACACAATGAGCAGTTCTTC.

Many counts were recorded for this clonotype. V is TRBV9 and J is TRBJ1-4; D is unclear. Germline CDR1 and CDR2: SGDLS and YYNGEE. The germline V and J ends were trimmed by 3 bases and 4 bases, with 7 bases remaining between them. The CDR3 covers 13 residues. The CDR3 bases are TGTGCCAGCAGCGCCGAAAATAATGAAAAACTGTTTTTT. Translated: CASSAENNEKLFF.

This clonotype was seen at least ten times. The chain carries TRBV27 and TRBJ2-1; 8 nucleotides match TRBD2. The length of the CDR3 is 15 residues. Germline assignment: CDR1 MNHEY and CDR2 SMNVEV (reference sequence). V trimming: 5 bases; J trimming: 5 bases; junction bases outside the gene matches: 8. The DNA for the CDR3 is TGTGCCAGCAGTGACGGACTAGCTGGCGACAATGAGCAGTTCTTC. Encoded protein: CASSDGLAGDNEQFF.

This clonotype was picked up a small number of times. The J gene is TRBJ2-7, the V gene TRBV6-1; 9 positions agree with TRBD1. The CDR3 contains 14 residues. Germline V gene data show CDR1 as MNHNS and CDR2 as SASEGT. The trim removed 6 bases at V and 6 bases at J, leaving 9 bases unmatched. The CDR3 reads CASRLGTGFFEQYF. The CDR3 DNA reads as TGTGCCAGCAGACTTGGGACAGGGTTTTTCGAGCAGTACTTC.

This clonotype was recorded a few times. This chain uses TRBV4-1 with TRBJ2-5; a possible D gene is TRBD2 (6 bases). CDR3 length equals 15 residues. Germline CDR1 MGHRA, CDR2 YSYEKL. Trimming left V 4 bases short and J 5 bases short, with 17 bases between. The CDR3 here is CASSLTPSAWETQYF. CDR3 DNA sequence: TGCGCCAGCAGCCTAACCCCTAGCGCTTGGGAGACCCAGTACTTC.

This clonotype was detected many times. The chain combines TRBV29-1 with TRBJ2-1, with D perhaps TRBD1 or TRBD2 (5 bases each). The CDR3 has 12 amino acids. Germline V lookup: CDR1 SQVTM, CDR2 ANQGSEA. The CDR3 nucleotides are TGCAGTTTCCAGGGAGCGGAGAATGAGCAGTTCTTC. Protein: CSFQGAENEQFF.

This chain joins TRBV14 and TRBJ2-7, with D perhaps matching TRBD1 (6 bases). This CDR3 has 15 residues. Trimming pared 2 bases from V and 0 bases from J, leaving 11 bases between. The germline V gene encodes CDR1 SGHDN and CDR2 FVKESK. The CDR3 spells CASSQLGQHSYEQYF. CDR3 sequence (DNA): TGTGCCAGCAGCCAATTAGGACAGCACTCCTACGAGCAGTACTTC.

This clonotype was detected only a few times. This chain joins TRBV29-1 and TRBJ2-3, with D unclear. This CDR3 has 12 amino acids. Deletions cut 3 bases from V and 2 bases from J, with 6 bases between. From germline, CDR1 is SQVTM and CDR2 ANQGSEA. The CDR3 reads CSVEIHTDTQYF. The CDR3 DNA reads TGCAGCGTTGAGATACACACAGATACGCAGTATTTT.

The chain carries TRBV6-6 and TRBJ2-1; D not resolved. The CDR3 length is 15 residues. V was pared by 6 bases and J by 0 bases, with 12 bases between. The V gene's germline CDR1 is MNHNY and CDR2 SVGAGI (reference sequence). The chain's CDR3 is CASSFSTSSYNEQFF. CDR3 nucleotides: TGTGCCAGCAGCTTTAGTACCAGCTCCTACAATGAGCAGTTCTTC.

This clonotype has just a few counts. This chain connects TRBV28 to TRBJ2-2; D gene uncertain. The CDR3 is 16 residues long. V lost 7 bases and J lost 0, with 15 bases in between. Germline V gives CDR1 MDHEN, CDR2 SYDVKM. CDR3 DNA sequence: TGTGCCAGCACCCCGCCGCCGACATCGAACACCGGGGAGCTGTTTTTT. Its translation: CASTPPPTSNTGELFF.

This clonotype was recorded a few times. This sequence joins TRBV10-3 and TRBJ2-1, with 8 bases identical to TRBD1. Germline trimming cut 5 bases from V and 6 bases from J; bases unmatched to any gene: 3. Germline V gene sequence: CDR1 ENHRY, CDR2 SYGVKD. The CDR3 covers 13 residues. The CDR3: CAISRDRLNEQFF. CDR3 nucleotide sequence: TGTGCCATCAGTAGGGACAGGCTCAATGAGCAGTTCTTC.

The rearrangement joins TRBV11-3 to TRBJ2-3, with TRBD2 matching over 8 bases. The V gene's germline CDR1 is SGHNT and CDR2 YENEEA. The CDR3 length is 15 residues. J lost 2 bases, V lost 3 bases, and 4 bases had no gene match. CDR3 nucleotide sequence: TGTGCCAGCAGCTTTGGGCGGGGGGACACAGATACGCAGTATTTT. It is translated as CASSFGRGDTDTQYF.

This clonotype was seen at least ten times. V gene TRBV7-2 combines with J gene TRBJ2-3; a possible D gene is TRBD2 (6 bases). V was cut by 5 bases and J by 3 bases, with 15 bases left in between. Germline CDR1 reads SGHTA; CDR2 reads FQGNSA. The length of the CDR3 is 15 residues. Here the CDR3 DNA reads TGTGCCAGCAGCCTGGACGGGAGAGGGACAGATACGCAGTATTTT. Amino acids: CASSLDGRGTDTQYF.

This clonotype appeared many times. Here the CDR3 reads CAISEGYGRSAFF. In DNA form, the CDR3 reads TGTGCCATCAGTGAGGGGTACGGGCGCTCGGCTTTCTTT. This chain connects TRBV10-3 to TRBJ1-1; D gene unclear. CDR3 length: 13 residues. Trimming took off 2 bases at V and 11 bases at J, with 15 bases between the two ends. From germline, CDR1 is ENHRY and CDR2 SYGVKD.

V usage is TRBV11-2 and J usage is TRBJ2-5; D uncertain. Germline loops: CDR1 SGHAT, CDR2 FQNNGV. V was pared by 2 bases and J by 5 bases, with 6 bases between. The CDR3 runs 12 residues. In nucleotides, the CDR3 is TGTGCCAGCAGCTTATTGGCCGAGACCCAGTACTTC. This sequence encodes CASSLLAETQYF.

This clonotype showed up just a few times. The rearrangement uses TRBV29-1 and TRBJ1-1; no clear D gene. Germline CDR1 reads SQVTM; CDR2 reads ANQGSEA. The V end lost 8 bases, the J end lost 1 base, and 11 bases lay between the germline ends. The CDR3 loop spans 12 amino acids. The CDR3, as DNA: TGCAGCATCAAGACCCAGAACACTGAAGCTTTCTTT. This translates into CSIKTQNTEAFF.

This rearrangement joins TRBV5-4 to TRBJ2-1; TRBD1 matches 7 bases. Germline CDR1 SGHNT, CDR2 YYREEE (reference sequence). The CDR3 runs 13 residues. J was trimmed by 4 bases and V by 5 bases; bases with no gene match: 3. CDR3 in DNA: TGTGCCAGCAGAGGGACAGTTTACAATGAGCAGTTCTTC. Its translation is CASRGTVYNEQFF.